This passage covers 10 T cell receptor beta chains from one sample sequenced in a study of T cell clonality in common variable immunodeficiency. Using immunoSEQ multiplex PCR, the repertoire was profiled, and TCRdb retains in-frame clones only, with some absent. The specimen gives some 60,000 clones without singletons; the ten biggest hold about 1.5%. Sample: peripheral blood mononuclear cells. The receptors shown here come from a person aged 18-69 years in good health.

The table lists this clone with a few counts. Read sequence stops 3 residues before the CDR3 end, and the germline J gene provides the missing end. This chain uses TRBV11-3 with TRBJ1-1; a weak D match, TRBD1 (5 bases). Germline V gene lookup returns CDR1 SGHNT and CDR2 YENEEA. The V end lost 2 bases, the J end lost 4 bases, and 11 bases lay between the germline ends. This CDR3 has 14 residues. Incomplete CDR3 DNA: TGTGCCAGCAGCTTAAGCAGGGAGGGCACTGAA. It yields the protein CASSLSREGTE. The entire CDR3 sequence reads CASSLSREGTEAFF.

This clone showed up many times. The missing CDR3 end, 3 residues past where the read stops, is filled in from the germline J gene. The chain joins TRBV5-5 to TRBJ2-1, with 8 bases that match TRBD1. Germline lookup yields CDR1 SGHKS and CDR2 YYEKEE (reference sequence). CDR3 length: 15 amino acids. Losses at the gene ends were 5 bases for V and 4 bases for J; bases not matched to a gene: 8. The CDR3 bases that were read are TGTGCCAGCAGTAGTCAGGGGGCATCGTACAATGAG. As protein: CASSSQGASYNE. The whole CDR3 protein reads CASSSQGASYNEQFF.

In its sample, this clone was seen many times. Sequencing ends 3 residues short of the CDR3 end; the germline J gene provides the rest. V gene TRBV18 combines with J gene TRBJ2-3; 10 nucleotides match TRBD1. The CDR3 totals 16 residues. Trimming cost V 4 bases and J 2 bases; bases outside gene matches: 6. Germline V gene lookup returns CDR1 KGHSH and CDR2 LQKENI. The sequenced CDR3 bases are TGTGCCAGCTCACTTTCCGGGACAGGGGTCACAGATACG. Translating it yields CASSLSGTGVTDT. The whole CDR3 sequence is CASSLSGTGVTDTQYF.

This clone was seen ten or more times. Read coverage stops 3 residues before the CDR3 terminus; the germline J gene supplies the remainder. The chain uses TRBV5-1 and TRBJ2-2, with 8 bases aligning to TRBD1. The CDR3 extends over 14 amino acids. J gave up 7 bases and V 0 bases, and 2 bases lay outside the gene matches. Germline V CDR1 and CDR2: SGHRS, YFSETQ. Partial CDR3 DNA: TGCGCCAGCAGCTTGGGACAGGGGATCGGGGAG. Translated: CASSLGQGIGE. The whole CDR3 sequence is CASSLGQGIGELFF.

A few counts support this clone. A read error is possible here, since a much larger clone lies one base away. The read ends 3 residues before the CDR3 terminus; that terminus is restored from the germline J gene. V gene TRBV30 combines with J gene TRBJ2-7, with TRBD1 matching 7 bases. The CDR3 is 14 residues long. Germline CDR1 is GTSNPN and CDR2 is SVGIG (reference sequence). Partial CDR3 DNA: TGTGCCCGGAGTAGAACAGGGGTGCTCTACGAG. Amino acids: CARSRTGVLYE. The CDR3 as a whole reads CARSRTGVLYEQYF.

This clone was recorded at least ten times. The CDR3 here is CASPGTSEDPNTGELFF. CDR3 DNA (partial): TGTGCCAGCCCTGGGACTAGCGAAGACCCGAACACCGGGGAG. The chain couples TRBV12-3 or TRBV12-4 to TRBJ2-2; 10 nucleotides align to TRBD2. The read falls 3 residues short of the CDR3 end, and the missing part is taken from the germline J gene. This CDR3 has 17 amino acids. The junction had 9 bases not matched to a gene; V was cut back by 8 bases and J by 0 bases.

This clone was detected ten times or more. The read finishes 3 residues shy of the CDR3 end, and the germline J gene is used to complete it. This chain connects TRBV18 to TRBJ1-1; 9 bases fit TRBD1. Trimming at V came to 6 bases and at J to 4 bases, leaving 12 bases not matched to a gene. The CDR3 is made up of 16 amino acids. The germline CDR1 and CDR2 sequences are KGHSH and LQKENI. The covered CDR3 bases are TGTGCCAGCTCGAGCCGGGACAGGGACCCTAGCACTGAA. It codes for CASSSRDRDPSTE. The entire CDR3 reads CASSSRDRDPSTEAFF.

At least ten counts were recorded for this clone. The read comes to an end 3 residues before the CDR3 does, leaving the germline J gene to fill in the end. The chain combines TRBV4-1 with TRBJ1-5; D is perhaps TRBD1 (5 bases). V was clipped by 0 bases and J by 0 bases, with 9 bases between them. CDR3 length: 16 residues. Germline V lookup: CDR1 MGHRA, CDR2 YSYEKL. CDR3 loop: CASSQEGVGSNQPQHF. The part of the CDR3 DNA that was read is TGCGCCAGCAGCCAAGAAGGGGTGGGTAGCAATCAGCCC.

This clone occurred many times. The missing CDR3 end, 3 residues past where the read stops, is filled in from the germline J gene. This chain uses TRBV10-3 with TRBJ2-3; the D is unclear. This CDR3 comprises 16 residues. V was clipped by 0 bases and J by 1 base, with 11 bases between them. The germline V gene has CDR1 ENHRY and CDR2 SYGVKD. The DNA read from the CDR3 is TGTGCCATCAGTGAGTCGAAAAGGTTGGGCACAGATACG. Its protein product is CAISESKRLGTDT. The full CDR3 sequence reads CAISESKRLGTDTQYF.

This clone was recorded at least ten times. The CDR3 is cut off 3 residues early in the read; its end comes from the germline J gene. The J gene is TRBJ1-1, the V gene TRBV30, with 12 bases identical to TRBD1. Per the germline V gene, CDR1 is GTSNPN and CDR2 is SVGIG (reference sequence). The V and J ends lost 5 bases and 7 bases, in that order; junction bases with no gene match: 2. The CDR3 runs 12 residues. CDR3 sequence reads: CAWGDRGREAFF. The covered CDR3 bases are TGTGCCTGGGGGGACAGGGGGCGTGAA. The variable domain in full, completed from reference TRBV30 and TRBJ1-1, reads SQTIHQWPATLVQPVGSPLSLECTVEGTSNPNLYWYRQAAGRGLQLLFYSVGIGQISSEVPQNLSASRPQDRQFILSSKKLLLSDSGFYLCAWGDRGREAFFGQGTRLTVV.